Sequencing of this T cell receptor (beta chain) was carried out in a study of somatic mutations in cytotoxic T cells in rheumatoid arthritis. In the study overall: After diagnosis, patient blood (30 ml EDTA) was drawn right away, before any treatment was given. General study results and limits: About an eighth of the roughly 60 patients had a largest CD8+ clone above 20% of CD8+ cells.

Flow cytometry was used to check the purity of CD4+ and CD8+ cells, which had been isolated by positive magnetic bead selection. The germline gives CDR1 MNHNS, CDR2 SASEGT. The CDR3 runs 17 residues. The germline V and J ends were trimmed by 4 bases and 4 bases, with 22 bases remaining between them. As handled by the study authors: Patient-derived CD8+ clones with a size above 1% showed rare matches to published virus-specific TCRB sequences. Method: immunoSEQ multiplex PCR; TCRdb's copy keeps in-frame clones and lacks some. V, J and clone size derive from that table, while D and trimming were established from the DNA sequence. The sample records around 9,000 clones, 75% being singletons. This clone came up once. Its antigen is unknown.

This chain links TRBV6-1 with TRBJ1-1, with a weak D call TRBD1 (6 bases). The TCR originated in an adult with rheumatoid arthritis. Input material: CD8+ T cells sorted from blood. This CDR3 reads CASSVGDNEDISTEAFF. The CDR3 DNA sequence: TGTGCCAGCAGTGTGGGGGACAATGAGGATATTTCCACTGAAGCTTTCTTT.